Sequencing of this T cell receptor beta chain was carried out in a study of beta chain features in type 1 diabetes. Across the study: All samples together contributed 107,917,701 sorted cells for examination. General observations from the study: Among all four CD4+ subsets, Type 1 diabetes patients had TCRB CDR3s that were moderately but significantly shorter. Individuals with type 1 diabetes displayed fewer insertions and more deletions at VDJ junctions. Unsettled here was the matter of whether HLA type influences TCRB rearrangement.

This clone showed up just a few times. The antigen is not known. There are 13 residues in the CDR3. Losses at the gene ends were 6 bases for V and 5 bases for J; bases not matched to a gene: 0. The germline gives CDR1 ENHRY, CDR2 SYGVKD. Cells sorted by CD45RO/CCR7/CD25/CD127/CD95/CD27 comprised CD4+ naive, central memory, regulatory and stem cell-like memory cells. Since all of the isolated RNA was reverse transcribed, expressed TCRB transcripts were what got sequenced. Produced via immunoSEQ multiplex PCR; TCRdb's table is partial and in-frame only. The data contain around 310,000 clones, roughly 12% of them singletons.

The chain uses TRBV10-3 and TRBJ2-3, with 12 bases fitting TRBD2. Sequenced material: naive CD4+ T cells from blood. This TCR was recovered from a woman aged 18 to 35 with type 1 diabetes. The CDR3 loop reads CAIRLAGGDTQYF. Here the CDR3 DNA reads TGTGCCATCAGACTAGCGGGAGGAGATACGCAGTATTTT.